This T cell receptor beta chain comes out of a study of blood T cell repertoires in COVID-19. The V and J ends lost 6 bases and 5 bases, in that order; junction bases with no gene match: 11. Germline V gene lookup returns CDR1 MDHEN and CDR2 SYDVKM. The CDR3 spans 16 residues. The assay was immunoSEQ multiplex PCR, and TCRdb's table has in-frame clones only and misses some. The sample records about 100,000 clones, 90% being singletons. The sequencing input was peripheral blood. The rearrangement joins TRBV28 to TRBJ2-5, with TRBD2 matching 11 bases. This TCR was sampled from a man between 50 and 59 years old with acute or convalescent COVID-19. The CDR3 DNA sequence: TGTGCCAGCAGCCCCATCGTGACTAGCGGGATGGAGACCCAGTACTTC. This gives the protein CASSPIVTSGMETQYF.